The next 32 T cell receptor beta chains were all read from a single sample in a study of T cells in Graves' hyperthyroidism and ophthalmopathy. Amplification of TCR beta CDR3 regions was performed using RNA transcripts as template. The HTBI primer set drove a first-round RT-PCR of the TCR CDR3. TCRdb used MiXCR to reprocess the multiplex PCR reads, holding one entry per CDR3 protein. The data show about 550,000 distinct CDR3 sequences, about 20% seen once. The source material was blood. All receptors derive from a man between 18 and 29 years old with Graves' hyperthyroidism.

Only a few counts were recorded for this clonotype. A read error may produce the germline difference seen at one junction end. This chain uses TRBV6-4 with TRBJ2-7; perhaps TRBD2 as D (5 bases). The germline CDR1 and CDR2 sequences are MRHNA and SNTAGT. The CDR3 has 12 residues. CDR3 nucleotides: TGTGCCAGCAGTGAATCATCAGTGGTGGGAGCTTTC. Its protein is CASSESSVVGAF.

The table lists this clonotype with a few counts. The CDR3 region has the DNA TGTGCCAGCAGTCGGGACTTTAACTATGGCTACACCTTC. Protein product: CASSRDFNYGYTF. The chain combines TRBV2 with TRBJ1-2; D possibly corresponds to TRBD1 (5 bases). V lost 5 bases and J 1 base, leaving 8 bases between the germline ends. CDR3 length: 13 amino acids. Germline V gene data show CDR1 as SNHLY and CDR2 as FYNNEI.

At least ten counts were recorded for this clonotype. J is TRBJ2-5 and V is TRBV28; D ambiguous. There are 13 residues in the CDR3. Germline V gives CDR1 MDHEN, CDR2 SYDVKM. The V and J ends lost 8 bases and 2 bases respectively, with 12 bases between them. CDR3 amino acids: CASGRRSQETQYF. CDR3 DNA sequence: TGTGCCAGCGGCCGACGGAGTCAAGAGACCCAGTACTTC.

This clonotype was seen a few times. A much larger clonotype is one base distant, so this may be a read error. Since no conserved phenylalanine or tryptophan closes the CDR3, a read error is the likely cause. J is TRBJ2-7 and V is TRBV2; 8 positions agree with TRBD1. This CDR3 is 12 amino acids long. The V gene's germline CDR1 is SNHLY and CDR2 FYNNEI. In nucleotides, the CDR3 is TGTGCTAGCAGACAGGGGTCCTACGAGCAGTACTCC. It codes for CASRQGSYEQYS.

This clonotype occurred many times. V gene TRBV7-9 combines with J gene TRBJ2-7, with 9 bases fitting TRBD1. Germline CDR1 SEHNR, CDR2 FQNEAQ (reference sequence). The V gene end was trimmed by 5 bases and the J gene end by 4 bases; junction bases not matched to a gene: 9. The CDR3 length is 15 residues. In DNA form, the CDR3 reads TGTGCCAGCAGCCCCGGGACAGGGAAGGAATACGAGCAGTACTTC. This codes for CASSPGTGKEYEQYF.

The rearrangement links TRBV12-3 or TRBV12-4 to TRBJ2-2; 9 bases fit TRBD1. V dropped 6 bases and J dropped 6; count of bases not matched to a gene: 8. The CDR3 sequence is 15 residues long. CDR3 sequence: CASRTGQGEAGELFF. The CDR3 bases are TGTGCCAGCAGAACGGGACAGGGTGAGGCCGGGGAGCTGTTTTTT.

The sample holds a few counts of this clonotype. The J gene is TRBJ1-6, the V gene TRBV6-2 or TRBV6-3; TRBD1 aligns across 7 bases. This CDR3 spans 16 amino acids. With 5 bases clipped from V and 0 bases from J, the junction kept 4 bases outside the gene matches. CDR1 and CDR2 (germline): MNHEY, SVGEGT. The CDR3 reads CASSLDRNSYNSPLHF. The CDR3 nucleotides read TGTGCCAGCAGTCTGGACAGGAACTCCTATAATTCACCCCTCCACTTT.

In this sample, this clonotype turned up many times. The V gene is TRBV4-1, the J gene TRBJ1-5; D unresolved. V gave up 2 bases and J gave up 4 bases, with 6 bases separating them. The CDR3 sequence is 13 residues long. The V gene's germline CDR1 is MGHRA and CDR2 YSYEKL. The CDR3 coding sequence is TGCGCCAGCAGCCAACTCCTTAATCAGCCCCAGCATTTT. This translates into CASSQLLNQPQHF.

Only a few counts were recorded for this clonotype. The chain uses TRBV12-3 or TRBV12-4 and TRBJ1-2; no firm D call. The CDR3 consists of 14 residues. V lost 4 bases to trimming and J lost 1 base, with 10 bases between them. CDR3 protein: CASSWGRDNYGYTF. DNA for the CDR3: TGTGCCAGCAGTTGGGGAAGAGATAACTATGGCTACACCTTC.

This clonotype was seen repeatedly, ten times or more. The genes are TRBV6-1 and TRBJ2-5, with a tentative D call TRBD2 (5 bases). The CDR3 is 14 residues long. Between the trimmed V and J ends, which lost 2 bases and 1 base, there was a span of 8 bases. The germline V gene has CDR1 MNHNS and CDR2 SASEGT. The CDR3 sequence: CASSERRPQETQYF. The CDR3 nucleotides read TGTGCCAGCAGTGAAAGGAGGCCCCAAGAGACCCAGTACTTC.

This clonotype has a count of ten or more. The rearrangement uses TRBV9 and TRBJ2-2; D ambiguous. The CDR3 consists of 13 residues. Per the germline V gene, CDR1 is SGDLS and CDR2 is YYNGEE. The V end was cut by 0 bases, the J end by 5 bases, with 5 bases between. CDR3 residues: CASSVAGTGELFF. The CDR3 DNA sequence: TGTGCCAGCAGCGTAGCAGGAACCGGGGAGCTGTTTTTT.

The chain employs TRBV19 and TRBJ1-1; TRBD1 matches 10 bases. The length of the CDR3 is 16 residues. Germline V gives CDR1 LNHDA, CDR2 SQIVND (reference sequence). The V segment lost 6 bases and the J segment 4 bases; nucleotides outside the gene matches: 11. The CDR3 protein is CASSLLTGGGLTEAFF. DNA for the CDR3: TGTGCCAGTAGCCTCTTGACAGGGGGCGGACTCACTGAAGCTTTCTTT.

This clonotype was seen many times. The rearrangement uses TRBV30 and TRBJ2-7; a weak D match, TRBD1 (6 bases). Germline values: CDR1 GTSNPN, CDR2 SVGIG (reference sequence). V shed 1 base and J shed 3 bases, with 10 bases lying between them. The CDR3 consists of 13 residues. The chain's CDR3 is CAWSGGQGYEQYF. The CDR3 DNA sequence: TGTGCCTGGAGTGGGGGGCAGGGCTACGAGCAGTACTTC.

This clonotype occurred a few times. The chain carries TRBV20-1 and TRBJ2-7; perhaps TRBD1 as D (5 bases). Germline loops: CDR1 DFQATT, CDR2 SNEGSKA (reference sequence). Trimming cost V 1 base and J 5 bases, with 9 bases left between them. The CDR3 consists of 12 residues. The CDR3 DNA reads TGCAGTGCTAGAGCTAGGGGCGACGAGCAGTACTTC. It codes for CSARARGDEQYF.

In this sample, this clonotype turned up a few times. This rearrangement joins TRBV28 to TRBJ1-2; D gene ambiguous. Trimming took 6 bases from V and 7 from J, leaving 18 bases between them. The CDR3 covers 14 residues. The germline gives CDR1 MDHEN, CDR2 SYDVKM. The CDR3 DNA reads as TGTGCCAGCAGGGCCAACGATCGGACTTTTGGCTACACCTTC. This sequence encodes CASRANDRTFGYTF.

This clonotype was seen repeatedly, ten times or more. The chain is built from TRBV7-9 and TRBJ1-2; D unclear. Trimming took 2 bases from V and 8 from J, leaving 18 bases between them. Germline loops: CDR1 SEHNR, CDR2 FQNEAQ (reference sequence). CDR3 size: 15 residues. CDR3 nucleotide sequence: TGTGCCAGCAGCTTACAGCCCGGGTCTCAGAAGGGCTACACCTTC. Translated, it gives CASSLQPGSQKGYTF.

The rearrangement links TRBV6-1 to TRBJ1-6; D possibly corresponds to TRBD1 (5 bases). The V gene's germline CDR1 is MNHNS and CDR2 SASEGT. The CDR3 loop spans 14 amino acids. V was clipped by 10 bases and J by 7 bases, with 17 bases between them. CDR3 region: CATGRGQSNSPLHF. CDR3 bases: TGTGCCACGGGGAGGGGCCAGTCGAATTCACCCCTCCACTTT.

The chain is built from TRBV19 and TRBJ1-2; D is undetermined. Trimming left V 8 bases short and J 4 bases short, with 14 bases between. The CDR3 extends over 13 amino acids. Germline V gene sequence: CDR1 LNHDA, CDR2 SQIVND (reference sequence). The CDR3 reads CASDGGRRYGYTF. CDR3 DNA: TGTGCCAGTGACGGTGGCCGCCGCTATGGCTACACCTTC.

This clonotype was detected ten times or more. The rearrangement links TRBV6-2 or TRBV6-3 to TRBJ1-2; D is perhaps TRBD1 (6 bases). Trimming removed 0 bases from V and 4 bases from J, with 18 bases in between. The CDR3 has 17 amino acids. Germline assignment: CDR1 MNHEY and CDR2 SVGEGT. CDR3 nucleotides: TGTGCCAGCAGTTACTCGAGGCGTCAGGGGAGGGTCTATGGCTACACCTTC. It translates to CASSYSRRQGRVYGYTF.

This clonotype was seen many times. The CDR3 loop reads CATSRDVSASYEQYF. CDR3 in DNA: TGTGCCACCAGCAGAGATGTCTCGGCTTCCTACGAGCAGTACTTC. The rearrangement uses TRBV15 and TRBJ2-7; D not certain. CDR3 length: 15 amino acids. The ends were cut back, 0 bases at V and 1 base at J, with 10 bases in the middle. Germline-derived CDR1 and CDR2 are LNHNV and YYDKDF (reference sequence).

This clonotype was counted ten times or more. This chain uses TRBV27 with TRBJ1-1; D is ambiguous. The ends were cut back, 4 bases at V and 1 base at J, with 16 bases in the middle. Per germline, CDR1 MNHEY and CDR2 SMNVEV (reference sequence). CDR3 size: 16 residues. The CDR3 coding sequence is TGTGCCAGCAGTTCCGCGGAATGGATTGGGAACACTGAAGCTTTCTTT. Translating gives CASSSAEWIGNTEAFF.

This clonotype has at least ten counts. The chain carries TRBV13 and TRBJ1-1; 10 positions match TRBD1. Germline CDR1 is PRHDT and CDR2 is FYEKMQ (reference sequence). Trimming took 5 bases from V and 7 from J; bases not matched to a gene: 10. This CDR3 contains 15 residues. Written as DNA, the CDR3 is TGTGCCAGCAGCCCAGACAGGGGGCTGGATGTTGAAGCTTTCTTT. Translating gives CASSPDRGLDVEAFF. The full variable domain, completed using reference TRBV13 and TRBJ1-1, is AAGVIQSPRHLIKEKRETATLKCYPIPRHDTVYWYQQGPGQDPQFLISFYEKMQSDKGSIPDRFSAQQFSDYHSELNMSSLELGDSALYFCASSPDRGLDVEAFFGQGTRLTVV.

This clonotype was counted ten times or more. The chain carries TRBV12-3 or TRBV12-4 and TRBJ2-5; 9 bases are shared with TRBD1. The CDR3 totals 15 residues. V dropped 3 bases and J dropped 5; count of bases not matched to a gene: 7. Written as DNA, the CDR3 is TGTGCCAGCAGTTTTACCTGGACAGGGGTGGAGACCCAGTACTTC. Translation gives CASSFTWTGVETQYF.

This clonotype was found many times. A much larger clonotype is one base distant, so this may be a read error. The gene calls are TRBV12-3 or TRBV12-4 and TRBJ2-7; 10 positions agree with TRBD1. With 7 bases clipped from V and 1 base from J, the junction kept 7 bases outside the gene matches. CDR3 length: 15 amino acids. Here the CDR3 DNA reads TGTGCCAGCACAAACCGGGACAGGGGATCCTACGAGCAGTACTTC. Its protein product is CASTNRDRGSYEQYF.

The chain uses TRBV28 and TRBJ1-2; D possibly corresponds to TRBD1 (6 bases). CDR1 is MDHEN, CDR2 SYDVKM, per germline. With 6 bases removed from V and 0 bases from J, the gap between germline ends came to 17 bases. The CDR3 loop spans 16 amino acids. CDR3 in amino acids: CASRSTAGAANYGYTF. In DNA form, the CDR3 reads TGTGCCAGCAGGTCCACAGCAGGGGCAGCTAACTATGGCTACACCTTC.

CDR3 residues: CASTPLPNYGYTF. DNA for the CDR3: TGCGCCAGCACCCCCCTCCCTAACTATGGCTACACCTTC. The chain joins TRBV5-1 to TRBJ1-2; D gene unclear. The V end lost 6 bases, the J end lost 0 bases, and 9 bases lay between the germline ends. The CDR3 has 13 residues. Looked up from germline, CDR1 is SGHRS and CDR2 is YFSETQ.

This clonotype was found many times. The chain couples TRBV30 to TRBJ2-7, with TRBD1 matching 10 bases. V shed 0 bases, J shed 4 bases, and the junction held 12 bases outside the gene matches. This CDR3 has 17 residues. Germline assignment: CDR1 GTSNPN and CDR2 SVGIG (reference sequence). CDR3 in amino acids: CAWSVKISGTGAYEQYF. Written as DNA, the CDR3 is TGTGCCTGGAGTGTAAAAATATCCGGGACAGGGGCTTACGAGCAGTACTTC.

This clonotype was observed many times. J is TRBJ1-5 and V is TRBV19; 12 bases match TRBD1. V was pared by 5 bases and J by 7 bases, with 3 bases of the junction left unmatched. The CDR3 has 14 amino acids. Looked up from germline, CDR1 is LNHDA and CDR2 is SQIVND (reference sequence). This chain's CDR3 is CASSSGQGAQPQHF. CDR3 nucleotides: TGTGCCAGTAGTTCGGGACAGGGGGCACAGCCCCAGCATTTT.

This clonotype came up many times. This chain uses TRBV6-2 or TRBV6-3 with TRBJ2-7; 8 bases agree with TRBD1. CDR1 MNHEY and CDR2 SVGEGT come from the germline V gene. J was trimmed by 4 bases and V by 5 bases; bases with no gene match: 10. CDR3 length equals 15 residues. The CDR3 protein is CASSRPGTGGYEQYF. CDR3 coding DNA: TGTGCCAGCAGTCGACCGGGGACAGGAGGTTACGAGCAGTACTTC.

This clonotype was observed many times. The CDR3 region is CSASGTSGGSTETQYF. The DNA of the CDR3 is TGCAGTGCTTCCGGGACTAGCGGGGGGTCGACGGAGACCCAGTACTTC. V gene TRBV20-1 combines with J gene TRBJ2-5; 15 bases line up with TRBD2. Trimming removed 5 bases from V and 5 bases from J; junction bases left unmatched: 9. In germline, CDR1 is DFQATT, CDR2 SNEGSKA (reference sequence). The CDR3 totals 16 residues.

As regards this clonotype: A read error may produce the germline difference seen at one junction end. The chain recombines TRBV2 with TRBJ2-4; D unresolved. Germline V gene data show CDR1 as SNHLY and CDR2 as FYNNEI. The CDR3 has 14 amino acids. The CDR3 DNA sequence: TGTGCCAGCAGCCCTATCGGGCCGAAAAACATTCATTACTTC. Encoded protein: CASSPIGPKNIHYF.

This sequence joins TRBV12-3 or TRBV12-4 and TRBJ1-1, with TRBD1 as a possible D gene (5 bases). The CDR3 extends over 14 amino acids. Trimming pared 7 bases from V and 3 bases from J, leaving 15 bases between. The CDR3 loop reads CASTSEVGDTEAFF. The CDR3 nucleotides read TGTGCCAGCACCAGTGAGGTAGGGGACACTGAAGCTTTCTTT.